This passage covers 16 T cell receptor beta chains from one sample sequenced in a study of blood T cell repertoires in COVID-19. Produced via immunoSEQ multiplex PCR; TCRdb's table is partial and in-frame only. The sample yields 150,000 to 180,000 clones, about 85% seen once. Material for sequencing was peripheral blood. The receptor set was obtained from a man between 60 and 75 years old with COVID-19, enrolled during active disease.

The rearrangement links TRBV6-4 to TRBJ2-2, with D maybe TRBD2 (6 bases). From germline, CDR1 is MRHNA and CDR2 SNTAGT. The CDR3 is 14 residues long. V lost 6 bases and J 3 bases, leaving 11 bases between the germline ends. The CDR3 DNA is TGTGCCAGCAGAAGGGAGGTGGACACCGGGGAGCTGTTTTTT. Protein: CASRREVDTGELFF.

The rearrangement links TRBV5-1 to TRBJ1-2, with 8 positions matching TRBD1. V lost 3 bases to trimming and J lost 1 base; unmatched junction nucleotides: 11. The CDR3 is 17 residues long. Germline lookup yields CDR1 SGHRS and CDR2 YFSETQ. The DNA for the CDR3 is TGCGCCAGCAGCTCCGGGACAGGCCGAATTCTTAACTATGGCTACACCTTC. It is translated as CASSSGTGRILNYGYTF.

The CDR3 nucleotides are TGCGCCAGCAGCCCCTCCGAGAATACGCAGTATTTT. It encodes CASSPSENTQYF. The chain links TRBV23-1 to TRBJ2-3; D unclear. TRBV23-1 falls under the ORF class, with uncertain function. V dropped 6 bases and J dropped 7 bases, with 11 bases sitting between them. The CDR3 consists of 12 residues.

The chain links TRBV30 to TRBJ1-1; D possibly corresponds to TRBD1 (5 bases). Per germline, CDR1 GTSNPN and CDR2 SVGIG (reference sequence). The CDR3 is 12 amino acids. V was cut by 5 bases and J by 3 bases, with 10 bases left in between. The CDR3 DNA reads as TGTGCCTGGGCGCAGGGTTACACTGAAGCTTTCTTT. It codes for CAWAQGYTEAFF.

This rearrangement joins TRBV6-6 to TRBJ1-5; D call uncertain. V gave up 2 bases and J gave up 0 bases, with 8 bases separating them. The CDR3 is 15 amino acids. The germline CDR1 and CDR2 sequences are MNHNY and SVGAGI (reference sequence). CDR3 region: CASSYNSYSNQPQHF. CDR3 in DNA: TGTGCCAGCAGTTACAACAGTTATAGCAATCAGCCCCAGCATTTT.

The chain employs TRBV6-5 and TRBJ1-6; weak D call: TRBD1 (6 bases). The V and J ends lost 6 bases and 7 bases respectively, with 16 bases between them. Germline values: CDR1 MNHEY, CDR2 SVGAGI. The CDR3 has 15 amino acids. Here the CDR3 reads CASSLLVGANSPLHF. CDR3 sequence (DNA): TGTGCCAGCAGCCTCCTAGTGGGGGCCAATTCACCCCTCCACTTT.

The V call is TRBV29-1, the J call TRBJ1-2; TRBD1 aligns across 10 bases. The CDR3 covers 15 residues. J lost 4 bases, V lost 6 bases, and 11 bases had no gene match. Germline CDR1 SQVTM, CDR2 ANQGSEA. Here the CDR3 DNA reads TGCAGCGTGCCAGACAGGGGGCGAAGTATCTATGGCTACACCTTC. Amino acid sequence: CSVPDRGRSIYGYTF.

The chain joins TRBV6-5 to TRBJ1-2; possibly TRBD1 for D (5 bases). The germline V gene encodes CDR1 MNHEY and CDR2 SVGAGI. V was cut by 2 bases and J by 4 bases, with 14 bases left in between. This CDR3 region has 15 residues. The CDR3 here is CASSYEAGWGYGYTF. DNA for the CDR3: TGTGCCAGCAGTTACGAGGCAGGGTGGGGCTATGGCTACACCTTC.

CDR3 protein: CASTKSGGSGANVLTF. CDR3 DNA: TGTGCCAGCACTAAGTCAGGGGGATCTGGGGCCAACGTCCTGACTTTC. J is TRBJ2-6 and V is TRBV7-3; 7 bases match TRBD1. J lost 1 base, V lost 7 bases, and 7 bases had no gene match. CDR3 length: 16 residues. Germline V lookup: CDR1 SGHTA, CDR2 FQGTGA.

On this clone: The sample holds other DNA sequences that translate to the same CDR3. This sequence joins TRBV12-3 or TRBV12-4 and TRBJ2-5, with D unclear. The length of the CDR3 is 11 residues. Trimming stripped 2 bases from V and 5 bases from J, with 3 bases between. The CDR3: CASSLRETQYF. CDR3 nucleotide sequence: TGTGCCAGCAGTTTACGGGAGACCCAGTACTTC.

The chain recombines TRBV6-4 with TRBJ2-3; TRBD2 matches 8 bases. Trimming took 3 bases from V and 4 from J; bases not matched to a gene: 0. This CDR3 region has 13 residues. Germline lookup yields CDR1 MRHNA and CDR2 SNTAGT. The CDR3, as DNA: TGTGCCAGCAGTGAGACTAGCGCAGATACGCAGTATTTT. Amino acid sequence: CASSETSADTQYF.

The chain carries TRBV30 and TRBJ2-2, with 7 positions matching TRBD2. After removal of 7 bases from V and 6 bases from J, the junction contained 5 bases not matched to a gene. Germline values: CDR1 GTSNPN, CDR2 SVGIG (reference sequence). The CDR3 consists of 12 residues. The CDR3 region is CALKRDSGELFF. The DNA of the CDR3 is TGTGCCTTGAAGCGGGACTCCGGGGAGCTGTTTTTT.

J is TRBJ2-1 and V is TRBV7-2; 7 bases are shared with TRBD2. Germline V CDR1 and CDR2: SGHTA, FQGNSA. There are 14 residues in the CDR3. With 6 bases clipped from V and 1 base from J, the junction kept 3 bases outside the gene matches. The CDR3 loop reads CASSRGVSYNEQFF. The CDR3 nucleotides are TGTGCCAGCAGTCGGGGGGTATCCTACAATGAGCAGTTCTTC.

The chain combines TRBV4-3 with TRBJ1-5, with D perhaps TRBD1 (5 bases). V lost 1 base to trimming and J lost 2 bases, with 9 bases between them. The CDR3 runs to 15 residues. Germline assignment: CDR1 LGHNA and CDR2 YSLEER. The CDR3 is CASSQGWGGNQPQHF. CDR3 bases: TGCGCCAGCAGCCAAGGGTGGGGGGGCAATCAGCCCCAGCATTTT.

This chain links TRBV6-2 or TRBV6-3 with TRBJ2-3, with TRBD2 as a possible D gene (6 bases). CDR3 length: 12 amino acids. The germline V gene encodes CDR1 MNHEY and CDR2 SVGEGT. The V gene lost 4 bases and the J gene lost 9 bases, with 11 bases spanning the gap. CDR3 bases: TGTGCCAGCAGTTTTTCTAGCGAAACGCAGTATTTT. Protein: CASSFSSETQYF.

This clone appeared a single time. The chain uses TRBV9 and TRBJ2-5, with D possibly being TRBD1 (5 bases). Germline CDR1 and CDR2: SGDLS and YYNGEE. V lost 0 bases, J lost 4 bases, and 10 bases lay in between. This CDR3 has 14 amino acids. CDR3 nucleotides: TGTGCCAGCAGCGTAGGGGTAGGGGCAGAGACCCAGTACTTC. Translated, it gives CASSVGVGAETQYF.